These 32 T cell receptor beta chains came from one sample sequenced in a study of cytomegalovirus exposure and HLA in healthy donors (dated by TCRdb to the late 2010s). Library prep was done by the immunoSEQ multiplex PCR assay. For the multiplex PCR, a mixture combining 60 forward primers for TCR Vbeta segments and 13 reverse primers for TCR Jbeta segments was used. In TCRdb, the immuneACCESS table is reduced to in-frame sequences with V and J assigned. These tables do not hold every clone; where another copy was compared, an unresolved V gene accounts for under half, and the others remain unexplained. Recorded for this sample are approximately 190,000 clones; over 70% of them occurred a single time. The ten largest clonotypes hold 3.8% of the sample. The sequenced material came from PBMCs. These receptor sequences come from a man aged 45-65 years in good health and CMV-seronegative.

This rearrangement joins TRBV7-8 to TRBJ2-6; D gene unclear. Looked up from germline, CDR1 is SGHVS and CDR2 is FQNEAQ. The V gene lost 3 bases and the J gene lost 4 bases, with 7 bases spanning the gap. The CDR3 has 14 amino acids. DNA of the CDR3: TGTGCCAGCAGCTTTTTCACAGGGGCCAACGTCCTGACTTTC. It codes for CASSFFTGANVLTF.

In its sample, this clone was seen once. This chain uses TRBV5-1 with TRBJ2-7; TRBD2 might be the D (7 bases). V shed 9 bases and J shed 6 bases, with 19 bases lying between them. CDR3 length equals 13 residues. In germline, CDR1 is SGHRS, CDR2 YFSETQ. The CDR3 coding sequence is TGCGCCACCAGACGAGGGGGGGACGGCGAGCAGTACTTC. Translated: CATRRGGDGEQYF.

The chain has TRBV9 and TRBJ2-1; TRBD2 matches 10 bases. With 3 bases clipped from V and 0 bases from J, the junction kept 3 bases outside the gene matches. The length of the CDR3 is 16 residues. The germline CDR1 and CDR2 sequences are SGDLS and YYNGEE. The CDR3 reads CASSGGTSVSYNEQFF. CDR3 nucleotide sequence: TGTGCCAGCAGCGGGGGGACTAGCGTCTCCTACAATGAGCAGTTCTTC. Drawing the rest from reference TRBV9 and TRBJ2-1, the complete variable domain is DSGVTQTPKHLITATGQRVTLRCSPRSGDLSVYWYQQSLDQGLQFLIQYYNGEERAKGNILERFSAQQFPDLHSELNLSSLELGDSALYFCASSGGTSVSYNEQFFGPGTRLTVL.

This clone has just one count. V usage is TRBV6-6 and J usage is TRBJ1-5; unclear D gene. V was pared by 2 bases and J by 0 bases, with 11 bases between. Germline V lookup: CDR1 MNHNY, CDR2 SVGAGI (reference sequence). The CDR3 length is 16 residues. DNA for the CDR3: TGTGCCAGCAGTTACCCGATTGACAATAGCAATCAGCCCCAGCATTTT. Translating it yields CASSYPIDNSNQPQHF.

V gene TRBV11-2 combines with J gene TRBJ1-5; D perhaps matches TRBD1 (5 bases). The germline CDR1 and CDR2 sequences are SGHAT and FQNNGV. The V gene lost 4 bases and the J gene lost 9 bases, with 10 bases spanning the gap. The CDR3 is 12 amino acids. The CDR3 reads CASSSAGGPQHF. CDR3 nucleotides: TGTGCCAGCAGCTCGGCGGGGGGGCCCCAGCATTTT.

The chain joins TRBV10-2 to TRBJ1-1, with D maybe TRBD1 (6 bases). Germline V gene sequence: CDR1 WSHSY, CDR2 SAAADI. Deletions cut 8 bases from V and 1 base from J, with 17 bases between. CDR3 size: 15 residues. For the CDR3, the DNA is TGCGCCAGCGGGAGGGCAGGGGTAGGGAACACTGAAGCTTTCTTT. This codes for CASGRAGVGNTEAFF.

The chain joins TRBV10-3 to TRBJ1-3; D is possibly TRBD1 (5 bases). The ends were cut back, 8 bases at V and 0 bases at J, with 8 bases in the middle. Germline V lookup: CDR1 ENHRY, CDR2 SYGVKD. This CDR3 has 13 amino acids. CDR3 in amino acids: CAIRTNSGNTIYF. In DNA form, the CDR3 reads TGTGCCATCCGGACAAACTCTGGAAACACCATATATTTT.

This clone was found once. A junction end diverges from the germline sequence, so it may reflect a read error. The genes are TRBV27 and TRBJ2-1; TRBD1 matches 10 bases. The germline gives CDR1 MNHEY, CDR2 SMNVEV (reference sequence). The CDR3 has 16 residues. The CDR3 sequence is CASSLDGRDRGQYVLF. The CDR3, as DNA: TGTGCCAGCAGTTTAGATGGCAGAGACAGGGGGCAGTATGTGCTCTTC.

This clone was picked up a small number of times. This sequence joins TRBV5-6 and TRBJ1-2; D perhaps matches TRBD1 (6 bases). The CDR3 sequence is 13 residues long. The germline gives CDR1 SGHDT, CDR2 YYEEEE. V lost 3 bases and J lost 8, with 14 bases in between. The chain's CDR3 is CASSSVGGSGYTF. The CDR3 DNA sequence: TGTGCCAGCAGCTCTGTAGGGGGAAGCGGCTACACCTTC.

In its sample, this clone was seen a few times. CDR3 amino acids: CASGLVLFAHGQETQYF. The CDR3 DNA reads as TGTGCTAGTGGTTTGGTACTGTTCGCCCACGGCCAAGAGACCCAGTACTTC. This rearrangement joins TRBV12-5 to TRBJ2-5; D is uncertain. The CDR3 loop spans 17 amino acids. The V gene's germline CDR1 is LGHNT and CDR2 FRNRAP. With 0 bases removed from V and 1 base from J, the gap between germline ends came to 15 bases.

This sequence joins TRBV19 and TRBJ1-5; tentatively, D is TRBD1 (6 bases). With 5 bases removed from V and 2 bases from J, the gap between germline ends came to 16 bases. The CDR3 runs to 16 residues. Germline V gene lookup returns CDR1 LNHDA and CDR2 SQIVND (reference sequence). The CDR3 is CASSLKQGMGNQPQHF. CDR3 bases: TGTGCCAGTAGTCTAAAACAGGGTATGGGCAATCAGCCCCAGCATTTT. The full variable domain, completed using reference TRBV19 and TRBJ1-5, is DGGITQSPKYLFRKEGQNVTLSCEQNLNHDAMYWYRQDPGQGLRLIYYSQIVNDFQKGDIAEGYSVSREKKESFPLTVTSAQKNPTAFYLCASSLKQGMGNQPQHFGDGTRLSIL.

DNA of the CDR3: TGCGCCAGCAGCTTGGTGGGCAGGGAAGCGACAGATACGCAGTATTTT. Protein product: CASSLVGREATDTQYF. J is TRBJ2-3 and V is TRBV5-1, with D maybe TRBD1 (5 bases). CDR1 is SGHRS, CDR2 YFSETQ, per germline. This CDR3 spans 16 amino acids. Trimming removed 0 bases from V and 3 bases from J, with 14 bases in between.

V is TRBV10-3 and J is TRBJ1-1; TRBD1 might be the D (5 bases). CDR3 length: 16 residues. V lost 5 bases and J 3 bases, leaving 19 bases between the germline ends. Looked up from germline, CDR1 is ENHRY and CDR2 is SYGVKD. The CDR3 loop reads CAISNKPGTPDTEAFF. Written as DNA, the CDR3 is TGTGCCATCAGTAATAAACCCGGGACTCCGGACACTGAAGCTTTCTTT.

J is TRBJ2-2 and V is TRBV7-9; TRBD1 agrees at 8 bases. Germline V gene lookup returns CDR1 SEHNR and CDR2 FQNEAQ (reference sequence). The CDR3 has 16 amino acids. After removal of 5 bases from V and 4 bases from J, the junction contained 9 bases not matched to a gene. The CDR3 DNA is TGTGCCAGCAGCAATCAGGGGGCATTCGGCACCGGGGAGCTGTTTTTT. Protein product: CASSNQGAFGTGELFF.

This chain links TRBV6-5 with TRBJ2-3, with TRBD1 as a possible D gene (6 bases). Trimming took off 7 bases at V and 5 bases at J, with 19 bases between the two ends. Germline CDR1 reads MNHEY; CDR2 reads SVGAGI. The CDR3 length is 15 residues. The chain's CDR3 is CASTLGATKGDTQYF. The CDR3 nucleotides read TGTGCCAGCACCCTGGGGGCCACGAAGGGAGATACGCAGTATTTT.

The chain uses TRBV6-5 and TRBJ1-1, with D possibly matching TRBD1 (5 bases). From germline, CDR1 is MNHEY and CDR2 SVGAGI. This CDR3 is 11 amino acids long. Deletions cut 10 bases from V and 6 bases from J, with 12 bases between. The CDR3 here is CATEGGAEAFF. CDR3 bases: TGTGCCACCGAGGGAGGGGCTGAAGCTTTCTTT.

The rearrangement uses TRBV6-5 and TRBJ1-1; no reliable D call. This CDR3 has 13 residues. V gave up 6 bases and J gave up 2 bases, with 10 bases separating them. Germline CDR1 MNHEY, CDR2 SVGAGI. The CDR3 DNA sequence: TGTGCCAGCAGGGCAGACACTAACACTGAAGCTTTCTTT. Protein: CASRADTNTEAFF.

V gene TRBV4-1 combines with J gene TRBJ2-1; TRBD1 aligns across 10 bases. The CDR3 loop spans 15 amino acids. CDR1 and CDR2 (germline): MGHRA, YSYEKL. Trimming removed 5 bases from V and 8 bases from J; junction bases left unmatched: 9. The CDR3 coding sequence is TGCGCCAGCAGCGACCGGGACAGGGGTCTGGATGAGCAGTTCTTC. It translates to CASSDRDRGLDEQFF.

In nucleotides, the CDR3 is TGTGCCAGCAGCCACATGGGGACAGGGGGCAATAGGAATGAGCAGTTCTTC. Amino acid sequence: CASSHMGTGGNRNEQFF. The chain uses TRBV5-6 and TRBJ2-1; 12 bases fit TRBD1. The CDR3 is made up of 17 amino acids. Germline V gene data show CDR1 as SGHDT and CDR2 as YYEEEE. The V segment lost 4 bases and the J segment 7 bases; nucleotides outside the gene matches: 12.

CDR3 in DNA: TGTGCCATCAGACCCGACAGGGCAGGCTATGGCTACACCTTC. Residues: CAIRPDRAGYGYTF. The chain recombines TRBV10-3 with TRBJ1-2; 7 bases are a match to TRBD1. CDR1 and CDR2 (germline): ENHRY, SYGVKD. J was trimmed by 4 bases and V by 6 bases; bases with no gene match: 8. The CDR3 spans 14 residues.

The chain employs TRBV19 and TRBJ1-1; D ambiguous. V was pared by 1 base and J by 5 bases, with 8 bases between. Germline CDR1 LNHDA, CDR2 SQIVND (reference sequence). The CDR3 totals 13 residues. The CDR3 nucleotides are TGTGCCAGTAGTATAGGACACCTGACTGAAGCTTTCTTT. This gives the protein CASSIGHLTEAFF.

The chain carries TRBV5-3 and TRBJ1-1; perhaps TRBD1 as D (5 bases). TRBV5-3 is placed among ORFs of uncertain function. V shed 0 bases and J shed 10 bases, with 10 bases lying between them. The CDR3 runs to 12 residues. The CDR3 sequence: CARSLVRRVAFF. CDR3 bases: TGTGCCAGAAGCTTGGTCCGCAGGGTAGCTTTCTTT.

This rearrangement joins TRBV29-1 to TRBJ1-2; TRBD1 might be the D (6 bases). The V gene's germline CDR1 is SQVTM and CDR2 ANQGSEA. The CDR3 length is 15 residues. Trimming took 5 bases from V and 1 from J, leaving 17 bases between them. The CDR3 sequence: CSVLERGNRNYGYTF. As DNA, the CDR3 is TGCAGCGTTCTTGAGAGGGGGAACCGTAACTATGGCTACACCTTC.

The table lists this clone with many counts. The chain links TRBV7-9 to TRBJ1-1; D unclear. Germline values: CDR1 SEHNR, CDR2 FQNEAQ (reference sequence). Trimming took off 1 base at V and 5 bases at J, with 11 bases between the two ends. This CDR3 region has 14 residues. The DNA for the CDR3 is TGTGCCAGCAGCTTAGAACACCCGGGGACTGAAGCTTTCTTT. Amino acids: CASSLEHPGTEAFF.

The J gene is TRBJ2-5, the V gene TRBV7-7, with D unresolved. V lost 5 bases and J lost 4, with 11 bases in between. This CDR3 is 13 amino acids long. CDR1 SSHAT and CDR2 FNYEAQ come from the germline V gene (reference sequence). The CDR3, as DNA: TGTGCCAGCAGCCCCTCCGGGTTAGAGACCCAGTACTTC. This sequence encodes CASSPSGLETQYF.

The CDR3 region is CASQSGGSVEQFF. CDR3 nucleotides: TGTGCCAGCCAAAGCGGGGGGTCGGTTGAGCAGTTCTTC. The V gene is TRBV27, the J gene TRBJ2-1, with TRBD2 matching 9 bases. After removal of 8 bases from V and 9 bases from J, the junction contained 8 bases not matched to a gene. The CDR3 contains 13 residues. The germline gives CDR1 MNHEY, CDR2 SMNVEV (reference sequence).

The chain has TRBV29-1 and TRBJ1-1; the D is unclear. CDR3 length: 17 residues. V was clipped by 6 bases and J by 7 bases, with 30 bases between them. Germline loops: CDR1 SQVTM, CDR2 ANQGSEA. The CDR3 nucleotides read TGCAGCGTCAAGCAAGCCCCCCGATCAGGATGGGGAGGTGAAGCTTTCTTT. Its protein is CSVKQAPRSGWGGEAFF. Combining the CDR3 with reference TRBV29-1 and TRBJ1-1 gives the whole variable domain SAVISQKPSRDICQRGTSLTIQCQVDSQVTMMFWYRQQPGQSLTLIATANQGSEATYESGFVIDKFPISRPNLTFSTLTVSNMSPEDSSIYLCSVKQAPRSGWGGEAFFGQGTRLTVV.

This rearrangement joins TRBV5-6 to TRBJ2-3; 15 positions agree with TRBD2. The V and J ends lost 3 bases and 4 bases, in that order; junction bases with no gene match: 6. The CDR3 is 17 residues long. Germline values: CDR1 SGHDT, CDR2 YYEEEE. In nucleotides, the CDR3 is TGTGCCAGCAGCTGGGGACTAGCGGGGGGACTAGCAGATACGCAGTATTTT. As protein: CASSWGLAGGLADTQYF.

V and J are TRBV15 and TRBJ1-2, with TRBD1 matching 8 bases. Germline-derived CDR1 and CDR2 are LNHNV and YYDKDF (reference sequence). This CDR3 region has 16 residues. V lost 3 bases, J lost 5 bases, and 11 bases stayed unmatched. CDR3 sequence reads: CATSSETYTGGYGYTF. The CDR3 region has the DNA TGTGCCACCAGCAGCGAAACCTACACAGGGGGGTATGGCTACACCTTC.

This chain connects TRBV18 to TRBJ2-7, with TRBD1 matching over 7 bases. After removal of 0 bases from V and 2 bases from J, the junction contained 7 bases not matched to a gene. Germline CDR1 and CDR2: KGHSH and LQKENI. The CDR3 runs 16 residues. CDR3 amino acids: CASSPPDRVRTYEQYF. CDR3 sequence (DNA): TGTGCCAGCTCACCACCAGACAGGGTAAGAACCTACGAGCAGTACTTC.

The rearrangement uses TRBV6-1 and TRBJ2-3; 8 nucleotides line up with TRBD1. The CDR3 consists of 15 residues. CDR1 and CDR2 from the germline V gene are MNHNS and SASEGT. V dropped 5 bases and J dropped 4; count of bases not matched to a gene: 8. This chain's CDR3 is CASSLQGALPDTQYF. CDR3 bases: TGTGCCAGCAGTCTCCAGGGGGCGCTCCCAGATACGCAGTATTTT.

The chain recombines TRBV4-3 with TRBJ2-7; the D gene is possibly TRBD2 (7 bases). Looked up from germline, CDR1 is LGHNA and CDR2 is YSLEER. Trimming stripped 1 base from V and 1 base from J, with 14 bases between. CDR3 length: 16 amino acids. As DNA, the CDR3 is TGCGCCAGCAGCCAAGCCTGGGGGGGGGCTTCCTACGAGCAGTACTTC. It yields the protein CASSQAWGGASYEQYF.